A selection of T cell receptor beta chains follows, all from one sample in a study of blood T cell repertoires in COVID-19. Libraries were prepared by immunoSEQ multiplex PCR; TCRdb keeps only in-frame clonotypes and omits some of them. This sample has 60,000 or so clones; 70% to 85% occur once, and the top ten carry approximately 3.4%. The source material was peripheral blood. Every receptor here comes from a man aged 55 to 70 with acute or convalescent COVID-19. The CDR3 runs from the conserved cysteine through the conserved F or W. The D gene is left open where the match is weak. Clone size, where shown, is once, few, many, or a class for clones that have expanded.

clone_size: .; v_call: TRBV14; d_call: TRBD1; j_call: TRBJ2-7; cdr3_aa: CASSQARQGARSYEQYF; cdr3_nt: TGTGCCAGCAGCCAAGCCCGACAGGGGGCGAGGTCCTACGAGCAGTACTTC
clone_size: .; v_call: TRBV18; d_call: .; j_call: TRBJ2-1; cdr3_aa: CASSPQTSVNEQFF; cdr3_nt: TGTGCCAGCTCACCACAAACGTCAGTGAATGAGCAGTTCTTC
clone_size: .; v_call: TRBV6-5; d_call: .; j_call: TRBJ1-3; cdr3_aa: CASTYHRGGNTIYF; cdr3_nt: TGTGCCAGCACCTATCACAGAGGGGGAAACACCATATATTTT
clone_size: .; v_call: TRBV19; d_call: TRBD1; j_call: TRBJ1-2; cdr3_aa: CASSTGQGNYGYTF; cdr3_nt: TGTGCCAGTAGTACGGGACAGGGGAACTATGGCTACACCTTC
clone_size: .; v_call: TRBV9; d_call: TRBD1; j_call: TRBJ2-3; cdr3_aa: CARDRGDRTKDTQYF; cdr3_nt: TGTGCCAGAGATCGCGGGGACAGGACAAAAGATACGCAGTATTTT
clone_size: once; v_call: TRBV5-4; d_call: TRBD2; j_call: TRBJ2-2; cdr3_aa: CASNRRGGLGTGELFF; cdr3_nt: TGTGCCAGCAACCGGCGGGGGGGCCTTGGCACCGGGGAGCTGTTTTTT
clone_size: once; v_call: TRBV6-1; d_call: TRBD1; j_call: TRBJ1-2; cdr3_aa: CASSEGVTGGSYGYTF; cdr3_nt: TGTGCCAGCAGTGAAGGCGTCACAGGGGGATCCTATGGCTACACCTTC
clone_size: .; v_call: TRBV27; d_call: .; j_call: TRBJ2-1; cdr3_aa: CASSSRVNEQFF; cdr3_nt: TGTGCCAGCAGTTCCAGGGTCAATGAGCAGTTCTTC
clone_size: .; v_call: TRBV5-1; d_call: TRBD1; j_call: TRBJ1-5; cdr3_aa: CASSTGTGINQPQHF; cdr3_nt: TGCGCCAGCAGCACCGGGACAGGGATAAATCAGCCCCAGCATTTT
clone_size: .; v_call: TRBV29-1; d_call: TRBD1; j_call: TRBJ1-3; cdr3_aa: CSVVPSTGVGGNTIYF; cdr3_nt: TGCAGCGTTGTCCCCTCGACAGGGGTTGGAGGAAACACCATATATTTT
clone_size: .; v_call: TRBV14; d_call: .; j_call: TRBJ1-1; cdr3_aa: CASSQEVRTEAFF; cdr3_nt: TGTGCCAGCAGCCAAGAAGTGCGCACTGAAGCTTTCTTT
clone_size: .; v_call: TRBV30; d_call: .; j_call: TRBJ2-3; cdr3_aa: CAWSRALDTQYF; cdr3_nt: TGTGCCTGGAGTCGCGCCCTAGATACGCAGTATTTT
clone_size: .; v_call: TRBV7-3; d_call: .; j_call: TRBJ2-3; cdr3_aa: CASSLGLSYTDTQYF; cdr3_nt: TGTGCCAGCAGCTTAGGACTTTCCTACACAGATACGCAGTATTTT
clone_size: .; v_call: TRBV10-3; d_call: TRBD1; j_call: TRBJ2-5; cdr3_aa: CAISGDRGHETQYF; cdr3_nt: TGTGCCATCAGTGGTGACAGGGGGCATGAGACCCAGTACTTC
clone_size: .; v_call: TRBV27; d_call: TRBD1; j_call: TRBJ2-5; cdr3_aa: CASSPGTDQETQYF; cdr3_nt: TGTGCCAGCAGTCCCGGGACAGATCAAGAGACCCAGTACTTC
clone_size: .; v_call: TRBV5-1; d_call: TRBD1; j_call: TRBJ1-2; cdr3_aa: CASSWGQGAVSSDGYTF; cdr3_nt: TGCGCCAGCAGCTGGGGACAGGGGGCTGTTTCTAGTGATGGCTACACCTTC